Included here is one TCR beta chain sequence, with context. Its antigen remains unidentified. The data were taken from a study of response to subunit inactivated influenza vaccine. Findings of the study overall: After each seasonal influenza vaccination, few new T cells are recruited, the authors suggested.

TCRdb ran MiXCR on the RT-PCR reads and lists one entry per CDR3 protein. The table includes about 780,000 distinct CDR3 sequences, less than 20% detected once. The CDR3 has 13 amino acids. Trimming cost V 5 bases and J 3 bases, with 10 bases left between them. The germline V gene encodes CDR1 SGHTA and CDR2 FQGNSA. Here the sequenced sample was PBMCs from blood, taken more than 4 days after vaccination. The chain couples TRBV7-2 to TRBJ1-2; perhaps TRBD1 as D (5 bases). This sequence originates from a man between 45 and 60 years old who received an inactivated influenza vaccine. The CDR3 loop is CASSRGTDYGYTF. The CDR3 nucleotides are TGTGCCAGCAGCCGGGGGACGGACTATGGCTACACCTTC.